This paragraph covers one T cell receptor (beta chain) sequence. The antigen is unknown. Running of the assay took place at deep level. Unsorted PBMC contributed 250 to 350 ng DNA, approximately 33,000 T cell genomes, to each replicate PCR. Some clones are missing from TCRdb's copy, which holds only in-frame ones; the method was immunoSEQ multiplex PCR. The repertoire has about 480,000 clones, about three quarters of them found once; the top ten carry around 13%. With unsorted samples, genomic DNA was obtained from about 90 million PBMCs. The germline CDR1 and CDR2 sequences are SSHAT and FNYEAQ (reference sequence). CDR3 length: 16 residues. V lost 5 bases and J lost 0; bases outside the gene matches: 6. The data were obtained in a study of shared clonotypes between healthy human individuals. Regarding the study as a whole: Read depth was anticipated to influence clonotype sharing among donors.

The source of this sequence is a woman aged 40 to 49 in good health. Some clones in this sample may be carry-over from other donors' samples. This chain joins TRBV7-7 and TRBJ2-2, with TRBD2 matching over 7 bases. The sequenced sample was PBMCs. The DNA for the CDR3 is TGTGCCAGCAGCAACACCGGGACTACGAACACCGGGGAGCTGTTTTTT. The encoded protein is CASSNTGTTNTGELFF. Based on the CDR3 plus reference TRBV7-7 and TRBJ2-2, the full variable domain is GAGVSQSPRYKVTKRGQDVTLRCDPISSHATLYWYQQALGQGPEFLTYFNYEAQPDKSGLPSDRFSAERPEGSISTLTIQRTEQRDSAMYRCASSNTGTTNTGELFFGEGSRLTVL.